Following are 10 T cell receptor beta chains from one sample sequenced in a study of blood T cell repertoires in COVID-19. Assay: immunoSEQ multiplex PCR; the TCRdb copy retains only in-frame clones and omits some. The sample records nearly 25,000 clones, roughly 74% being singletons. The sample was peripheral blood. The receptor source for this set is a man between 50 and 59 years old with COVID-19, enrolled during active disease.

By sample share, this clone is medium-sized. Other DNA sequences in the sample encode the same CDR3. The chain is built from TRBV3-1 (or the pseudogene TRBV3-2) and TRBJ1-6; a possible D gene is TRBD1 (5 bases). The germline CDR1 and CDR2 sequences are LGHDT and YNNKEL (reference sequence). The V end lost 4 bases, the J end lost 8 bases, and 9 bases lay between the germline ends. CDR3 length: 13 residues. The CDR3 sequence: CASSPGQDSPLHF. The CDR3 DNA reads TGTGCCAGCAGCCCAGGGCAGGATTCACCCCTCCACTTT.

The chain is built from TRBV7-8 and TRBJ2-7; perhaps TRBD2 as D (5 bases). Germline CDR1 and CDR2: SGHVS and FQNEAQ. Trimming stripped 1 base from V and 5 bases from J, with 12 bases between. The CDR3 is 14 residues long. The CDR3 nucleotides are TGTGCCAGCAGCTTAGAGGGAGTTGGGGACGAGCAGTACTTC. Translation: CASSLEGVGDEQYF.

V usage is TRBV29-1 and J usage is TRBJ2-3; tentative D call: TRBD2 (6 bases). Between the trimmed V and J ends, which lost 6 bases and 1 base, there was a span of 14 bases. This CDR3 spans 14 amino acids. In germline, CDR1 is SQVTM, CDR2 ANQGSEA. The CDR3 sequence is CSVGAGGRTDTQYF. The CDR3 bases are TGCAGCGTGGGTGCCGGGGGACGCACAGATACGCAGTATTTT.

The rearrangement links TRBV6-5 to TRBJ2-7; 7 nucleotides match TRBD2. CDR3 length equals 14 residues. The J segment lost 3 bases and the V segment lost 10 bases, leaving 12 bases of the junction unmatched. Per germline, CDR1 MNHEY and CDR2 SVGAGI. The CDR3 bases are TGTGCCACCACCGGAACTAGCGCCTTCTACGAGCAGTACTTC. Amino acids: CATTGTSAFYEQYF.

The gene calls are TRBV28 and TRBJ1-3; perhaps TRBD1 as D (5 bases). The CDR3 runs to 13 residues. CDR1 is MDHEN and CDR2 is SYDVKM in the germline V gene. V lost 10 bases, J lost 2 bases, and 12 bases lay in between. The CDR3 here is CATLGGAGNTIYF. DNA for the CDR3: TGTGCCACCCTGGGAGGGGCTGGAAACACCATATATTTT. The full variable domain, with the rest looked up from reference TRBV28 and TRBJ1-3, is DVKVTQSSRYLVKRTGEKVFLECVQDMDHENMFWYRQDPGLGLRLIYFSYDVKMKEKGDIPEGYSVSREKKERFSLILESASTNQTSMYLCATLGGAGNTIYFGEGSWLTVV.

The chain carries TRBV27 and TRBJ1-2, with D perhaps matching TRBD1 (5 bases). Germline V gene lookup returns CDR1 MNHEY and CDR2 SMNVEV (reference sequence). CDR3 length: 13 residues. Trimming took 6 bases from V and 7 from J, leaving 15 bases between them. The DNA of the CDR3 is TGTGCCAGCAGCCTTACATCGGGGGGTGGCTACACCTTC. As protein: CASSLTSGGGYTF.

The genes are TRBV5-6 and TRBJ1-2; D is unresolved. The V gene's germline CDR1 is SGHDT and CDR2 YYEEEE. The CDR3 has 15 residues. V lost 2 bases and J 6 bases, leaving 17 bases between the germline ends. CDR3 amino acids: CASSLGSAGGHGYTF. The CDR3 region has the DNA TGTGCCAGCAGCTTAGGGTCGGCAGGCGGGCATGGCTACACCTTC.

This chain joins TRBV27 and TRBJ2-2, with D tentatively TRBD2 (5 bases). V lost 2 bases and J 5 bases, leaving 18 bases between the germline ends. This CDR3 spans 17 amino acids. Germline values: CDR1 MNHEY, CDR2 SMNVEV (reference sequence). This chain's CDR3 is CASSLRGGDYPTGELFF. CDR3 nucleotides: TGTGCCAGCAGTTTAAGAGGCGGAGACTACCCGACCGGGGAGCTGTTTTTT.

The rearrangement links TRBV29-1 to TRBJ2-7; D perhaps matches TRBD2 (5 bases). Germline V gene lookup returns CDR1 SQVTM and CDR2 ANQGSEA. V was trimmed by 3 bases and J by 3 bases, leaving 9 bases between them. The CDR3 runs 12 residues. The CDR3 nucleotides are TGCAGCGTTGACCCGGGGAACTACGAGCAGTACTTC. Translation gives CSVDPGNYEQYF.

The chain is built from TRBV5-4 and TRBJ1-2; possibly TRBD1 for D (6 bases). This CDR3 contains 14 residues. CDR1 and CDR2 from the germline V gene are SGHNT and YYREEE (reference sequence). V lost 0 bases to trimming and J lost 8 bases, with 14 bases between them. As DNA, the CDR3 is TGTGCCAGCAGCTTGGAGACAGGCCTCGGGGGCTACACCTTC. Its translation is CASSLETGLGGYTF.